The present entry profiles one T cell receptor beta chain with its context. In the authors' workflow: Reference gene primers were amplified, and this amplification served to estimate nucleated cell counts. Sequencing used immunoSEQ multiplex PCR; TCRdb keeps in-frame clones, though not all of them. V and J calls and clone size come straight from that table; D and trimming were deduced from the DNA. The sample includes 90,000 or so clones, more than 65% of them seen just once. This specimen comes from a study of blood T cell repertoires in COVID-19. Study overall: Samples came from the United States, Italy and Spain, spanning acute and convalescent COVID-19. PBMCs, B-cell-depleted T cells, or T cells provided the cDNA or gDNA that made up the material.

V dropped 2 bases and J dropped 1 base, with 17 bases sitting between them. CDR3 length: 17 amino acids. CDR1 is SNHLY, CDR2 FYNNEI, per germline. The chain carries TRBV2 and TRBJ1-2, with D unclear. This sequence originates from an elderly man with active or convalescent COVID-19. The sequencing input was peripheral blood. The CDR3: CASSEISRARSNYGYTF. The CDR3 nucleotides are TGTGCCAGCAGTGAAATTTCGAGGGCCCGGAGTAACTATGGCTACACCTTC.